This TCR beta chain was identified in a study of T cell responses to AZD1222 COVID-19 vaccine (dated by TCRdb to 2020 to 2022). About the study as a whole: AZD1222 recipients given second doses at about 4 weeks or at about 12 weeks were pooled, since spike-specific TCR depth and breadth were not found to differ between the two schedules. Trial participants were enrolled into age subgroups of 18-55, 56-69 and 70-plus years, which contained about 150, 27 and 61 TCR-sequenced participants, respectively. A total of approximately 240 trial participants underwent TCR sequencing, of whom about 210 received two doses of AZD1222 and about 25 received two doses of the MenACWY control vaccine. General study outcomes and caveats: Conclusions about previously exposed vaccinees were limited because only a handful of AZD1222 recipients were SARS-CoV-2 seropositive at baseline. The 56-69-year group was small, and its depth increase did not reach significance, likely because of low power. Most participants were white British and females outnumbered males, and the authors suggested that clonal diversity may have been underestimated. Because no samples from the day 14 peak response were available, repertoires could be characterized only after the peak T cell response. Epitopes outside the regions mutated in the B.1.351 and B.1.1.7 variants were reportedly recognized by nearly half of the unique spike-specific TCRs. The vaccine-associated CD4 TCRs covered the entire spike protein, and the dominant responses fell in regions 160-218 and 743-854. Spike-specific TCR breadth and depth rose significantly after two AZD1222 doses compared with day 0 and with MenACWY recipients.

This clone has only a few counts. Its antigen has not been determined. Base quality data are lacking; no much larger clone is found one base away. Including cysteine and phenylalanine, the CDR3 has 14 amino acids. Left in the record is the CDR3 DNA by itself, 42 bases read in frame from the first base. Sequences SGHRS (CDR1) and YFSETQ (CDR2) are obtained from the germline V gene. The germline V and J ends show losses of 4 bases and 7 bases respectively, and no gene match explains 8 bases of the junction. The CDR3 regions of human TCRbeta chains were analyzed by immunosequencing. The authors' analysis ran thus. TCRs in the repertoires were compared against a reference library of SARS-CoV-2-specific TCRs that had been generated with the MIRA antigen-specificity platform. Breadth was defined as the fraction of unique TCRs that were SARS-CoV-2-associated. Depth was defined as the fraction of total T cells that were SARS-CoV-2-associated. Each spike-specific TCR was assigned to its reactive spike region and to a CD4 or CD8 class using the MIRA data. Log10-transformed breadth and depth values were compared by one-way ANOVA with Sidak's multiple comparisons tests. The immuneACCESS repertoire file appears here via TCRdb, limited to in-frame rearrangements. These files lack a portion of the clones; in checked studies, under half of the deficit traces to unresolved V genes, and the cause of the others is not known. For V, J and clone size, that table is used; D and trimming come from the DNA. The sample table contains 150,000 to 200,000 clones; only one count was recorded for roughly 89% of them. The top ten constitute 1.6% of the sample.

Interpreted using the paper, the time point label stands for: baseline before first vaccination. Vaccinee samples were obtained from the UK trials COV001 and COV002, which included a single-blind randomized controlled phase 2/3 trial of AZD1222 (ChAdOx1 nCoV-19) in healthy adults. For TCRbeta chain sequencing, PBMC samples were collected from trial participants at day 0 and at day 28 after the second dose. The source is an adult in good health. Sequencing used peripheral blood, obtained on day 0 of AZD1222 vaccination. The rearranged segments are TRBV5-1 and TRBJ1-2, with 9 middle bases fitting TRBD1. The CDR3 protein sequence reads: CASSPGQGIIGYTF. The DNA sequence follows: TGCGCCAGCAGCCCCGGACAGGGGATCATTGGCTACACCTTC. Supplemented by the reference TRBV5-1 and TRBJ1-2 proteins around the CDR3, the complete variable domain is KAGVTQTPRYLIKTRGQQVTLSCSPISGHRSVSWYQQTPGQGLQFLFEYFSETQRNKGNFPGRFSGRQFSNSRSEMNVSTLELGDSALYLCASSPGQGIIGYTFGSGTRLTVV.